This TCR beta chain was profiled in a study of blood T cell repertoires in COVID-19. The CDR3 totals 13 residues. The junction had 5 bases not matched to a gene; V was cut back by 6 bases and J by 2 bases. Germline loops: CDR1 SQVTM, CDR2 ANQGSEA. The data were produced by immunoSEQ multiplex PCR, yet TCRdb's version contains in-frame clones alone and is incomplete. This table has under 300,000 clones, about nine tenths appearing once. The material sequenced was peripheral blood. The source of this sequence is a woman between 25 and 40 years old with active or convalescent COVID-19. This chain uses TRBV29-1 with TRBJ2-5; 8 nucleotides agree with TRBD2. Here the CDR3 reads CSVATSAQETQYF. In DNA, the CDR3 is TGCAGCGTGGCGACTAGCGCACAAGAGACCCAGTACTTC.